A single sample is the source of the 12 T cell receptor beta chains below, sequenced in a study of cytomegalovirus exposure and HLA in healthy donors. PCR amplification relied on 60 Vbeta primers (plus 13 Jbeta primers). Using immunoSEQ multiplex PCR, the repertoire was profiled, and TCRdb retains in-frame clones only, with some absent. The table records some 150,000 clones, 70% to 80% of them present only once. Specimen: PBMCs. All receptors derive from a man between 35 and 55 years old in good health and CMV-seronegative.

This clone was picked up a small number of times. The rearrangement links TRBV25-1 to TRBJ1-1; D remains unclear. The CDR3 spans 15 residues. V lost 0 bases, J lost 3 bases, and 11 bases lay in between. The V gene's germline CDR1 is MGHDK and CDR2 SYGVNS. The CDR3 here is CASSEYEELDTEAFF. CDR3 nucleotide sequence: TGTGCCAGCAGTGAATATGAAGAGTTAGACACTGAAGCTTTCTTT.

The chain employs TRBV28 and TRBJ2-6, with 8 bases aligning to TRBD2. CDR1 and CDR2 from the germline V gene are MDHEN and SYDVKM. The ends lost 3 bases at V and 0 bases at J; junction bases unmatched: 10. This CDR3 contains 19 residues. CDR3 sequence (DNA): TGTGCCAGCAGTTTGCCCCCGGGGGGGCGTAGCTCTGGGGCCAACGTCCTGACTTTC. Protein: CASSLPPGGRSSGANVLTF.

V is TRBV15 and J is TRBJ2-1; tentative D call: TRBD2 (7 bases). V was cut by 1 base and J by 12 bases, with 19 bases left in between. CDR1 and CDR2 (germline): LNHNV, YYDKDF (reference sequence). The length of the CDR3 is 15 residues. CDR3 amino acids: CATSRVGAGTKGQFF. The CDR3 region has the DNA TGTGCCACCAGCAGAGTCGGAGCGGGGACAAAAGGGCAGTTCTTC. The whole variable domain, filled in from reference TRBV15 and TRBJ2-1, reads DAMVIQNPRYQVTQFGKPVTLSCSQTLNHNVMYWYQQKSSQAPKLLFHYYDKDFNNEADTPDNFQSRRPNTSFCFLDIRSPGLGDTAMYLCATSRVGAGTKGQFFGPGTRLTVL.

The CDR3: CASSHVPGQEPYEQYF. The CDR3 DNA sequence: TGCGCCAGCAGCCACGTACCGGGACAGGAACCCTACGAGCAGTACTTC. The chain employs TRBV4-1 and TRBJ2-7, with 8 bases lining up with TRBD1. The germline gives CDR1 MGHRA, CDR2 YSYEKL. The V and J ends lost 3 bases and 2 bases, in that order; junction bases with no gene match: 9. CDR3 size: 16 residues.

The chain couples TRBV5-6 to TRBJ2-6; D possibly corresponds to TRBD1 (5 bases). V lost 4 bases and J lost 4, with 15 bases in between. CDR1 SGHDT and CDR2 YYEEEE come from the germline V gene. This CDR3 has 16 residues. The CDR3 nucleotides read TGTGCCAGCAGCACCGGACACAGTATCGGGGCCAACGTCCTGACTTTC. Translating it yields CASSTGHSIGANVLTF.

Turning to this clone: A read error may account for a junction end that differs from germline. Other DNA sequences in the sample encode the same CDR3. The V and J genes are TRBV6-1 and TRBJ1-3, with a tentative D call TRBD1 (6 bases). The CDR3 loop spans 14 amino acids. CDR1 is MNHNS, CDR2 SASEGT, per germline. CDR3 DNA: TGTGCCAGCAGACAGGGAGACTCTGGAAACACCATATACTTT. Its protein is CASRQGDSGNTIYF.

The CDR3 loop reads CASSSLAGEETQYF. CDR3 sequence (DNA): TGTGCCAGCAGCTCTCTAGCGGGGGAGGAGACCCAGTACTTC. V and J are TRBV7-2 and TRBJ2-5; 10 positions match TRBD2. Germline V gene sequence: CDR1 SGHTA, CDR2 FQGNSA. This CDR3 has 14 residues. Trimming removed 4 bases from V and 5 bases from J; junction bases left unmatched: 4.

V gene TRBV4-1 combines with J gene TRBJ2-1; D ambiguous. Germline V lookup: CDR1 MGHRA, CDR2 YSYEKL. This CDR3 spans 15 amino acids. Trimming shortened V by 3 bases and J by 6 bases, and 15 bases separated the two germline ends. CDR3: CASSHLEAARNEQFF. The DNA of the CDR3 is TGCGCCAGCAGCCACCTTGAGGCTGCCCGCAATGAGCAGTTCTTC.

The V call is TRBV4-1, the J call TRBJ2-5, with a weak D call TRBD1 (5 bases). CDR1 MGHRA and CDR2 YSYEKL come from the germline V gene. V lost 0 bases and J 0 bases, leaving 11 bases between the germline ends. CDR3 length: 16 residues. The CDR3 loop is CASSQEVGRNQETQYF. The CDR3 DNA is TGCGCCAGCAGCCAAGAGGTGGGGCGGAACCAAGAGACCCAGTACTTC.

This chain joins TRBV7-9 and TRBJ1-5; D is unresolved. V was clipped by 3 bases and J by 4 bases, with 13 bases between them. CDR3 length: 15 amino acids. Germline CDR1 SEHNR, CDR2 FQNEAQ (reference sequence). This CDR3 is CASSFGYEENQPQHF. CDR3 coding DNA: TGTGCCAGCAGCTTCGGGTATGAGGAAAATCAGCCCCAGCATTTT. The entire variable domain, with the rest obtained from reference TRBV7-9 and TRBJ1-5, is as follows: DTGVSQNPRHKITKRGQNVTFRCDPISEHNRLYWYRQTLGQGPEFLTYFQNEAQLEKSRLLSDRFSAERPKGSFSTLEIQRTEQGDSAMYLCASSFGYEENQPQHFGDGTRLSIL.

V gene TRBV30 combines with J gene TRBJ1-1; D not resolved. V lost 2 bases to trimming and J lost 0 bases, with 7 bases between them. In germline, CDR1 is GTSNPN, CDR2 SVGIG (reference sequence). The CDR3 has 13 residues. Written as DNA, the CDR3 is TGTGCCTGGAGTTCTACGGTGAACACTGAAGCTTTCTTT. This sequence encodes CAWSSTVNTEAFF.

The rearrangement joins TRBV9 to TRBJ1-5, with D uncertain. The CDR3 runs to 15 residues. V was trimmed by 0 bases and J by 0 bases, leaving 7 bases between them. Germline assignment: CDR1 SGDLS and CDR2 YYNGEE. CDR3 sequence: CASSVGGNSNQPQHF. CDR3 bases: TGTGCCAGCAGCGTAGGCGGAAATAGCAATCAGCCCCAGCATTTT.